This is a list of T cell receptor beta chains from one sample in a study of blood T cell repertoires in COVID-19. The protocol was immunoSEQ multiplex PCR, while the TCRdb copy is restricted to in-frame clones and leaves out a portion. The sample yields 130,000 or so clones, 75% to 90% seen once. The sample comprised peripheral blood. These receptors were obtained from a man aged 45-65 years with active or convalescent COVID-19. CDR3s include the opening cysteine and the closing phenylalanine or tryptophan. The order of the fields is J gene, V gene, D gene, clone size, CDR3 protein, CDR3 DNA. The D gene is left open where the match is weak. Expanded clones get a size class; other rows say once, few or many, or leave the size out.

J: TRBJ2-7; V: TRBV23-1; D: -; size: -; CDR3: CASRQSSTHYEQYF; DNA: TGCGCCAGCAGGCAATCTAGCACCCACTACGAGCAGTACTTC
J: TRBJ2-2; V: TRBV19; D: -; size: -; CDR3: CASSILSGGHPNTGELFF; DNA: TGTGCCAGTAGTATATTAAGTGGTGGACACCCAAACACCGGGGAGCTGTTTTTT
J: TRBJ2-5; V: TRBV3-1/TRBV3-2; D: -; size: -; CDR3: CASSQRREQETQYF; DNA: TGTGCCAGCAGCCAAAGGCGGGAACAAGAGACCCAGTACTTC
J: TRBJ1-1; V: TRBV12-3/TRBV12-4; D: TRBD1; size: -; CDR3: CASSFGQGAVAFF; DNA: TGTGCCAGCAGTTTCGGACAGGGGGCGGTAGCTTTCTTT
J: TRBJ1-2; V: TRBV6-1; D: -; size: -; CDR3: CASSDRGLGVNYGYTF; DNA: TGTGCCAGCAGTGACAGGGGCCTTGGGGTTAACTATGGCTACACCTTC
J: TRBJ2-1; V: TRBV19; D: -; size: -; CDR3: CASSITGKGEQFF; DNA: TGTGCCAGTAGTATCACAGGCAAAGGTGAGCAGTTCTTC
J: TRBJ1-2; V: TRBV9; D: TRBD1; size: -; CDR3: CASSVDRTGQHYGYTF; DNA: TGTGCCAGCAGCGTAGACCGGACAGGGCAGCACTATGGCTACACCTTC
J: TRBJ1-2; V: TRBV20-1; D: -; size: -; CDR3: CSARGQGGYTF; DNA: TGCAGTGCTAGAGGTCAGGGGGGCTACACCTTC
J: TRBJ1-1; V: TRBV10-2; D: -; size: -; CDR3: CASSRGGLNTEAFF; DNA: TGCGCCAGCAGTCGTGGAGGGTTGAATACTGAAGCTTTCTTT
J: TRBJ2-1; V: TRBV4-1; D: TRBD2; size: -; CDR3: CASSQAFGREGLSNEQFF; DNA: TGCGCCAGCAGCCAAGCGTTCGGGCGGGAGGGCCTCAGCAATGAGCAGTTCTTC
J: TRBJ2-1; V: TRBV2; D: TRBD1; size: few; CDR3: CASNTKQGADEQFF; DNA: TGTGCCAGCAATACAAAACAGGGGGCTGATGAGCAGTTCTTC
J: TRBJ1-4; V: TRBV23-1; D: -; size: -; CDR3: CASSLHLGGATNEKLFF; DNA: TGCGCCAGCAGTCTTCATCTGGGGGGGGCAACTAATGAAAAACTGTTTTTT
J: TRBJ1-1; V: TRBV19; D: -; size: -; CDR3: CASSITENTEAFF; DNA: TGTGCCAGTAGTATTACAGAGAACACTGAAGCTTTCTTT
J: TRBJ1-5; V: TRBV5-8; D: -; size: -; CDR3: CASSTFYGAGGMSNQPQHF; DNA: TGTGCCAGCAGCACATTTTATGGGGCGGGGGGAATGAGCAATCAGCCCCAGCATTTT
J: TRBJ1-3; V: TRBV5-1; D: TRBD1; size: -; CDR3: CASSVTGDSGNTIYF; DNA: TGCGCCAGCAGCGTGACAGGGGACTCTGGAAACACCATATATTTT
J: TRBJ2-7; V: TRBV10-3; D: -; size: -; CDR3: CAISDRGVAYEQYF; DNA: TGTGCCATCAGTGATAGAGGCGTCGCCTACGAGCAGTACTTC
J: TRBJ2-1; V: TRBV5-4; D: TRBD2; size: -; CDR3: CASSLEGGSGRSIKSFF; DNA: TGTGCCAGCAGCTTGGAAGGTGGTAGCGGGCGGTCGATAAAGTCGTTCTTC
J: TRBJ1-1; V: TRBV20-1; D: -; size: -; CDR3: CSASFRQLSEAFF; DNA: TGCAGTGCTAGTTTTCGACAGCTATCTGAAGCTTTCTTT
J: TRBJ1-5; V: TRBV4-1; D: -; size: -; CDR3: CASSQETGKQPQHF; DNA: TGCGCCAGCAGCCAAGAGACAGGAAAACAGCCCCAGCATTTT
J: TRBJ2-3; V: TRBV4-1; D: TRBD2; size: -; CDR3: CASSPGPSGGRNTQYF; DNA: TGCGCCAGCAGCCCAGGGCCCAGCGGGGGGCGAAATACGCAGTATTTT
J: TRBJ1-6; V: TRBV28; D: -; size: once; CDR3: CASIGSSYNSPLHF; DNA: TGTGCCAGCATAGGGAGCTCCTATAATTCACCCCTCCACTTT
J: TRBJ1-5; V: TRBV21-1; D: -; size: -; CDR3: CASSGDRAKDSNQPQHF; DNA: TGTGCCAGCAGTGGGGACAGGGCGAAGGATAGCAATCAGCCCCAGCATTTT
J: TRBJ2-7; V: TRBV5-1; D: TRBD1; size: -; CDR3: CASSVGDSDPYEQYF; DNA: TGCGCCAGCAGCGTAGGGGACAGCGATCCCTACGAGCAGTACTTC
J: TRBJ1-2; V: TRBV9; D: -; size: -; CDR3: CASSVALSRGAAYGYTF; DNA: TGTGCCAGCAGCGTAGCTTTAAGTCGGGGGGCGGCCTATGGCTACACCTTC
J: TRBJ1-6; V: TRBV14; D: -; size: few; CDR3: CASSHSVASPLHF; DNA: TGTGCCAGCAGCCATAGTGTTGCGTCACCCCTCCACTTT
J: TRBJ2-3; V: TRBV12-5; D: TRBD2; size: -; CDR3: CASGLVGLAGVQQYF; DNA: TGTGCTAGTGGTTTGGTCGGCCTAGCGGGGGTGCAGCAGTATTTT
J: TRBJ2-7; V: TRBV7-9; D: TRBD1; size: -; CDR3: CASSNQDRVPEQYF; DNA: TGTGCCAGCAGCAACCAGGACAGGGTCCCCGAGCAGTACTTC
J: TRBJ2-2; V: TRBV19; D: TRBD2; size: -; CDR3: CASSIVSFWVQESGKGYTGELFF; DNA: TGTGCCAGTAGTATAGTTTCGTTTTGGGTACAGGAAAGCGGGAAGGGGTACACCGGGGAGCTGTTTTTT
J: TRBJ2-7; V: TRBV6-2/TRBV6-3; D: TRBD1; size: -; CDR3: CASSDRGREYF; DNA: TGTGCCAGCAGTGACAGGGGGAGGGAGTACTTC
J: TRBJ1-4; V: TRBV30; D: -; size: -; CDR3: CAWSLGLGEKLFF; DNA: TGTGCCTGGAGTCTTGGTCTAGGTGAAAAACTGTTTTTT
J: TRBJ2-4; V: TRBV18; D: -; size: -; CDR3: CASSPAGVPYLAKNIQYF; DNA: TGTGCCAGCTCACCGGCAGGGGTCCCTTATCTAGCCAAAAACATTCAGTACTTC
J: TRBJ2-1; V: TRBV18; D: TRBD1; size: -; CDR3: CASSPGQGEKFF; DNA: TGTGCCAGCTCACCGGGACAGGGGGAAAAGTTCTTC
J: TRBJ1-1; V: TRBV4-2; D: -; size: -; CDR3: CASSQEAGNTEAFF; DNA: TGTGCCAGCAGCCAAGAAGCGGGCAACACTGAAGCTTTCTTT
J: TRBJ2-3; V: TRBV5-1; D: TRBD1; size: few; CDR3: CASSLVQGEGDTQYF; DNA: TGCGCCAGCAGCTTGGTTCAGGGGGAAGGAGATACGCAGTATTTT
J: TRBJ1-2; V: TRBV11-3; D: -; size: -; CDR3: CASSNRLVVAYGYTF; DNA: TGTGCCAGCAGCAACCGACTTGTGGTTGCCTATGGCTACACCTTC
J: TRBJ1-6; V: TRBV7-2; D: -; size: few; CDR3: CASSPLGQDSPLHF; DNA: TGTGCCAGCAGCCCTCTCGGACAAGATTCACCCCTCCACTTT
J: TRBJ2-5; V: TRBV7-9; D: -; size: once; CDR3: CASSFLDNQETQYF; DNA: TGTGCCAGCAGCTTCCTGGACAATCAAGAGACCCAGTACTTC
J: TRBJ1-2; V: TRBV5-1; D: -; size: -; CDR3: CASSLGGAYGYTF; DNA: TGCGCCAGCAGCTTAGGAGGGGCCTATGGCTACACCTTC
J: TRBJ1-2; V: TRBV19; D: TRBD1; size: -; CDR3: CASSWGQGAYGYTF; DNA: TGTGCCAGTAGTTGGGGACAGGGTGCTTATGGCTACACCTTC
J: TRBJ1-2; V: TRBV28; D: TRBD1; size: few; CDR3: CASSTNRGLGGYTF; DNA: TGTGCCAGCAGTACAAACAGGGGTTTAGGTGGCTACACCTTC
J: TRBJ1-5; V: TRBV5-1; D: TRBD1; size: -; CDR3: CASSLGDREGNQPQHF; DNA: TGCGCCAGCAGCTTGGGGGACAGGGAAGGCAATCAGCCCCAGCATTTT
J: TRBJ2-1; V: TRBV10-1; D: TRBD2; size: -; CDR3: CASSESWGGLAAHNEQFF; DNA: TGCGCCAGCAGTGAGTCGTGGGGAGGACTAGCGGCTCACAATGAGCAGTTCTTC
J: TRBJ2-3; V: TRBV9; D: TRBD2; size: -; CDR3: CASSLAGVSTDTQYF; DNA: TGTGCCAGCAGTTTAGCGGGGGTTAGCACAGATACGCAGTATTTT
J: TRBJ1-2; V: TRBV11-2; D: -; size: -; CDR3: CASSPGGGTLYGYTF; DNA: TGTGCCAGCAGTCCCGGCGGGGGGACCCTCTATGGCTACACCTTC
J: TRBJ2-1; V: TRBV15; D: -; size: -; CDR3: CATSRGGLGNSYNEQFF; DNA: TGTGCCACCAGCAGAGGAGGGTTGGGGAACTCCTACAATGAGCAGTTCTTC
J: TRBJ2-5; V: TRBV6-6; D: TRBD1; size: -; CDR3: CASSATGGGQQETQYF; DNA: TGTGCCAGCAGTGCGACAGGGGGCGGTCAACAGGAGACCCAGTACTTC
J: TRBJ2-7; V: TRBV5-1; D: -; size: -; CDR3: CASSLEGSSWGYEQYF; DNA: TGCGCCAGCAGCTTGGAGGGGTCCAGCTGGGGCTACGAGCAGTACTTC
J: TRBJ2-1; V: TRBV5-1; D: -; size: -; CDR3: CASSLMTENRDKSLLFF; DNA: TGCGCCAGCAGCTTGATGACTGAGAATCGGGACAAAAGTCTCCTCTTCTTC
J: TRBJ1-2; V: TRBV9; D: TRBD1; size: once; CDR3: CASSAGTAYGYTF; DNA: TGTGCCAGCAGTGCTGGGACAGCGTATGGCTACACCTTC
J: TRBJ2-1; V: TRBV2; D: TRBD2; size: -; CDR3: CASMVSPSGDNNEQFF; DNA: TGTGCCAGCATGGTCTCACCTAGCGGGGATAACAATGAGCAGTTCTTC
J: TRBJ2-3; V: TRBV9; D: -; size: -; CDR3: CASSVAGAPSGDTQYF; DNA: TGTGCCAGCAGCGTAGCGGGAGCCCCCTCGGGAGATACGCAGTATTTT
J: TRBJ2-7; V: TRBV5-6; D: -; size: few; CDR3: CASSLSGYEQYF; DNA: TGTGCCAGCAGCTTGTCGGGCTACGAGCAGTACTTC
J: TRBJ1-6; V: TRBV16; D: -; size: -; CDR3: CASSPGRQPSVHNSPLHF; DNA: TGTGCCAGCAGCCCGGGGAGACAACCGTCAGTTCATAATTCACCCCTCCACTTT
J: TRBJ1-2; V: TRBV2; D: TRBD1; size: -; CDR3: CASSEITGGLGGYTF; DNA: TGTGCCAGCAGTGAAATTACAGGGGGCCTCGGAGGCTACACCTTC
J: TRBJ1-1; V: TRBV14; D: -; size: few; CDR3: CASRAGVRVTEAFF; DNA: TGTGCCAGCAGGGCGGGGGTAAGGGTGACTGAAGCTTTCTTT
J: TRBJ2-7; V: TRBV30; D: -; size: -; CDR3: CAWSVGLLYEQYF; DNA: TGTGCCTGGAGTGTGGGACTCCTATACGAGCAGTACTTC
J: TRBJ2-2; V: TRBV7-8; D: -; size: -; CDR3: CASSLSISDKVKTGELFF; DNA: TGTGCCAGCAGCTTAAGTATCAGTGACAAGGTCAAGACCGGGGAGCTGTTTTTT
J: TRBJ2-1; V: TRBV11-2; D: -; size: once; CDR3: CASSLIGQGTYNEQFF; DNA: TGTGCCAGCAGCTTGATAGGGCAGGGGACCTACAATGAGCAGTTCTTC
J: TRBJ1-1; V: TRBV7-2; D: -; size: -; CDR3: CASSLLRNTEAFF; DNA: TGTGCCAGCAGCTTACTTAGGAACACTGAAGCTTTCTTT